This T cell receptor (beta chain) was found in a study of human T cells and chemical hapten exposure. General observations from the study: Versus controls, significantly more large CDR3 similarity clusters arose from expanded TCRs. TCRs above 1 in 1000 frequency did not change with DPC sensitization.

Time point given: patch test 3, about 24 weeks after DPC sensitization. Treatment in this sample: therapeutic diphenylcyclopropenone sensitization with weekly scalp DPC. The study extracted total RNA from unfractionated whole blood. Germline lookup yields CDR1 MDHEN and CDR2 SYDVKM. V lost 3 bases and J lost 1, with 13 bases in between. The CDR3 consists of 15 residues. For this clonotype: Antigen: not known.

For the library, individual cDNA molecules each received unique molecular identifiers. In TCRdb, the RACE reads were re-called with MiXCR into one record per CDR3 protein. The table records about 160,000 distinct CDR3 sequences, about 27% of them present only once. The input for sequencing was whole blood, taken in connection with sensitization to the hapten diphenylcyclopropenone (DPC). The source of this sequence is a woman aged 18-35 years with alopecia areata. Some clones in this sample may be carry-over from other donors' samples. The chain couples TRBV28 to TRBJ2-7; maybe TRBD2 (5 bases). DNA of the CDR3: TGTGCCAGCAGTTTCGAGGGCTGGGGTTCCTACGAGCAGTACTTC. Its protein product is CASSFEGWGSYEQYF.